This T cell receptor (beta chain) was recorded in a study of cytomegalovirus exposure and HLA in healthy donors. Remarks on this clone: Its specificity is not known.

CDR1 is GTSNPN, CDR2 SVGIG, per germline (reference sequence). This CDR3 contains 13 residues. Trimming shortened V by 4 bases and J by 0 bases, and 9 bases separated the two germline ends. In the PCR, 60 Vbeta and 13 Jbeta primers were used. TCRdb's copy holds only in-frame clones and misses some; the assay was immunoSEQ multiplex PCR. Of 200,000 to 300,000 clones detected, about 80% appear once; the ten largest clones hold roughly 5%. Study-wide findings and caveats: Within an earlier analysis, most TCR beta V segments proved productive either about 90% or about 30% of the time.

Sequenced: PBMCs. The source is a middle-aged woman in good health and CMV-seropositive. The J gene is TRBJ1-1, the V gene TRBV30; D gene ambiguous. The CDR3 spells CAWTYILNTEAFF. For the CDR3, the DNA is TGTGCCTGGACCTATATACTGAACACTGAAGCTTTCTTT.